A selection of T cell receptor beta chains follows, all from one sample in a study of T cell responses to AZD1222 COVID-19 vaccine. Measured with immunoSEQ multiplex PCR; TCRdb has only the in-frame clones, and not every one. This table holds about 150,000 clones, 92% found once. The starting material was peripheral blood, obtained on day 0 of AZD1222 vaccination. The receptor source for this set is an adult in good health. Both conserved end residues are part of each CDR3. A D gene is named only where the DNA matches it firmly. Expanded clones are given a class, and other clones once, few, many or no size at all.

j_gene: TRBJ1-5; abundance: .; d_gene: .; v_gene: TRBV10-2; CDR3aa: CASSENSQYQPQHF; CDR3nt: TGCGCCAGCAGTGAGAACAGCCAATATCAGCCCCAGCATTTT
j_gene: TRBJ1-2; abundance: .; d_gene: TRBD1; v_gene: TRBV5-4; CDR3aa: CASSSGGQDGYTF; CDR3nt: TGTGCCAGCAGCTCGGGTGGACAGGATGGCTACACCTTC
j_gene: TRBJ2-1; abundance: .; d_gene: .; v_gene: TRBV15; CDR3aa: CATSGRERTGGDEQFF; CDR3nt: TGTGCCACCAGCGGACGTGAGCGGACCGGTGGAGATGAGCAGTTCTTC
j_gene: TRBJ1-6; abundance: .; d_gene: .; v_gene: TRBV14; CDR3aa: CASSRVDNSPLHF; CDR3nt: TGTGCCAGCAGCAGGGTCGATAATTCACCCCTCCACTTT
j_gene: TRBJ1-1; abundance: .; d_gene: TRBD1; v_gene: TRBV12-5; CDR3aa: CASGLGQGMNTEAFF; CDR3nt: TGTGCTAGTGGTTTGGGACAGGGTATGAACACTGAAGCTTTCTTT
j_gene: TRBJ2-5; abundance: .; d_gene: .; v_gene: TRBV14; CDR3aa: CASSQEGGWETQYF; CDR3nt: TGTGCCAGCAGCCAAGAGGGAGGCTGGGAGACCCAGTACTTC
j_gene: TRBJ2-7; abundance: .; d_gene: .; v_gene: TRBV6-6; CDR3aa: CASSPQGGEQYF; CDR3nt: TGTGCCAGCAGTCCCCAGGGTGGCGAGCAGTACTTC
j_gene: TRBJ2-3; abundance: .; d_gene: TRBD2; v_gene: TRBV27; CDR3aa: CASCPSGRGTDTQYF; CDR3nt: TGTGCCAGCTGCCCTAGCGGGAGGGGCACAGATACGCAGTATTTT
j_gene: TRBJ1-2; abundance: .; d_gene: .; v_gene: TRBV28; CDR3aa: CASRVQGFYGYTF; CDR3nt: TGTGCCAGCAGGGTACAGGGCTTCTATGGCTACACCTTC
j_gene: TRBJ1-1; abundance: .; d_gene: .; v_gene: TRBV7-8; CDR3aa: CASSLAFTEAFF; CDR3nt: TGTGCCAGCAGCTTAGCCTTCACTGAAGCTTTCTTT
j_gene: TRBJ1-6; abundance: .; d_gene: .; v_gene: TRBV6-2/TRBV6-3; CDR3aa: CASSYNSPLHF; CDR3nt: TGTGCCAGCAGTTACAATTCACCCCTCCACTTT
j_gene: TRBJ2-7; abundance: once; d_gene: .; v_gene: TRBV11-2; CDR3aa: CASSLVPGYEQYF; CDR3nt: TGTGCCAGCAGCTTAGTTCCGGGATACGAGCAGTACTTC
j_gene: TRBJ2-7; abundance: .; d_gene: .; v_gene: TRBV6-5; CDR3aa: CASSGTPYEQYF; CDR3nt: TGTGCCAGCAGCGGGACACCATACGAGCAGTACTTC
j_gene: TRBJ1-1; abundance: .; d_gene: TRBD1; v_gene: TRBV5-6; CDR3aa: CASRRQGGYSGTEAFF; CDR3nt: TGTGCCAGCCGAAGACAGGGCGGTTATAGTGGCACTGAGGCTTTCTTT
j_gene: TRBJ1-5; abundance: .; d_gene: .; v_gene: TRBV12-3/TRBV12-4; CDR3aa: CASSGGVGLPQHF; CDR3nt: TGTGCCAGCAGCGGTGGGGTAGGTCTGCCCCAGCATTTT
j_gene: TRBJ1-5; abundance: .; d_gene: TRBD1; v_gene: TRBV19; CDR3aa: CASRPGTGGQPQHF; CDR3nt: TGTGCCAGTAGGCCCGGGACAGGGGGTCAGCCCCAGCATTTT
j_gene: TRBJ1-2; abundance: .; d_gene: .; v_gene: TRBV4-3; CDR3aa: CASSQGGQSYGYTF; CDR3nt: TGCGCCAGCAGCCAAGGAGGCCAGAGCTATGGCTACACCTTC
j_gene: TRBJ1-2; abundance: .; d_gene: .; v_gene: TRBV4-2; CDR3aa: CASTSTRAGTPNYGYTF; CDR3nt: TGTGCCAGCACCTCCACAAGGGCAGGGACACCTAACTATGGCTACACCTTC
j_gene: TRBJ1-1; abundance: .; d_gene: .; v_gene: TRBV11-2; CDR3aa: CASSPKTGNTEAFF; CDR3nt: TGTGCCAGCAGCCCTAAGACGGGGAACACTGAAGCTTTCTTT
j_gene: TRBJ2-7; abundance: .; d_gene: .; v_gene: TRBV2; CDR3aa: CASKGPEQYF; CDR3nt: TGTGCCAGCAAAGGGCCCGAGCAGTACTTC
j_gene: TRBJ2-1; abundance: .; d_gene: .; v_gene: TRBV7-2; CDR3aa: CASSWPSNEQFF; CDR3nt: TGTGCCAGCAGCTGGCCTTCGAATGAGCAGTTCTTC
j_gene: TRBJ2-3; abundance: .; d_gene: TRBD2; v_gene: TRBV10-2; CDR3aa: CASRAGLASDTQYF; CDR3nt: TGCGCCAGCAGGGCGGGACTAGCGTCAGATACGCAGTATTTT
j_gene: TRBJ2-7; abundance: .; d_gene: .; v_gene: TRBV15; CDR3aa: CATSEVRAAYEQYF; CDR3nt: TGTGCCACCAGCGAGGTAAGGGCAGCCTACGAGCAGTACTTC
j_gene: TRBJ2-7; abundance: .; d_gene: .; v_gene: TRBV10-1; CDR3aa: CASSESGEQYF; CDR3nt: TGCGCCAGCAGTGAGTCTGGAGAGCAGTACTTC
j_gene: TRBJ2-2; abundance: .; d_gene: .; v_gene: TRBV11-2; CDR3aa: CASSLRSGEITGELFF; CDR3nt: TGTGCCAGCAGCTTAAGATCGGGGGAGATAACCGGGGAGCTGTTTTTT
j_gene: TRBJ1-2; abundance: .; d_gene: TRBD1; v_gene: TRBV29-1; CDR3aa: CTTGEAYGYTF; CDR3nt: TGCACCACAGGGGAGGCCTATGGCTACACCTTC
j_gene: TRBJ1-2; abundance: .; d_gene: .; v_gene: TRBV12-3/TRBV12-4; CDR3aa: CASSPRQVYTF; CDR3nt: TGTGCCAGCAGTCCCCGACAGGTCTACACCTTC
j_gene: TRBJ1-6; abundance: .; d_gene: .; v_gene: TRBV30; CDR3aa: CAWSASLGKNSPLHF; CDR3nt: TGTGCCTGGAGTGCCTCCCTGGGAAAAAATTCACCCCTCCACTTT
j_gene: TRBJ2-7; abundance: .; d_gene: TRBD2; v_gene: TRBV11-2; CDR3aa: CASSNAQGLTSGVYEQYF; CDR3nt: TGTGCCAGCAGCAACGCACAGGGCCTGACTAGCGGTGTTTACGAGCAGTACTTC
j_gene: TRBJ2-3; abundance: .; d_gene: .; v_gene: TRBV12-3/TRBV12-4; CDR3aa: CASRWTGTDTQYF; CDR3nt: TGTGCCAGCAGATGGACTGGCACAGATACGCAGTATTTT
j_gene: TRBJ1-5; abundance: .; d_gene: .; v_gene: TRBV7-2; CDR3aa: CASSLGLRREPQHF; CDR3nt: TGTGCCAGCAGCTTAGGCCTTCGAAGGGAGCCCCAGCATTTT
j_gene: TRBJ2-3; abundance: .; d_gene: .; v_gene: TRBV19; CDR3aa: CASSRVRIDTQYF; CDR3nt: TGTGCCAGTAGTAGAGTCAGAATCGATACGCAGTATTTT
j_gene: TRBJ1-2; abundance: .; d_gene: .; v_gene: TRBV29-1; CDR3aa: CSVVGVSGWASYGYTF; CDR3nt: TGCAGCGTTGTAGGTGTCAGCGGATGGGCGAGTTATGGCTACACCTTC
j_gene: TRBJ1-5; abundance: .; d_gene: .; v_gene: TRBV9; CDR3aa: CASSVASDGRQPQHF; CDR3nt: TGTGCCAGCAGCGTAGCATCGGATGGCAGGCAGCCCCAGCATTTT
j_gene: TRBJ2-7; abundance: .; d_gene: TRBD1; v_gene: TRBV2; CDR3aa: CASRETGGDSYEQYF; CDR3nt: TGTGCCAGCAGGGAGACAGGGGGGGACTCCTACGAGCAGTACTTC
j_gene: TRBJ2-7; abundance: .; d_gene: .; v_gene: TRBV7-6; CDR3aa: CASSFGVGLESSYEQYF; CDR3nt: TGTGCCAGCAGCTTCGGGGTGGGACTGGAAAGCTCCTACGAGCAGTACTTC
j_gene: TRBJ1-1; abundance: .; d_gene: .; v_gene: TRBV3-1/TRBV3-2; CDR3aa: CASSHLAGLNTEAFF; CDR3nt: TGTGCCAGCAGCCATTTGGCCGGGCTGAACACTGAAGCTTTCTTT
j_gene: TRBJ1-1; abundance: .; d_gene: .; v_gene: TRBV15; CDR3aa: CATSRHTQNTEAFF; CDR3nt: TGTGCCACCAGCAGACACACCCAGAACACTGAAGCTTTCTTT
j_gene: TRBJ1-4; abundance: .; d_gene: TRBD1; v_gene: TRBV19; CDR3aa: CASSATGTVNEKLFF; CDR3nt: TGTGCCAGTAGTGCGACCGGGACAGTCAATGAAAAACTGTTTTTT